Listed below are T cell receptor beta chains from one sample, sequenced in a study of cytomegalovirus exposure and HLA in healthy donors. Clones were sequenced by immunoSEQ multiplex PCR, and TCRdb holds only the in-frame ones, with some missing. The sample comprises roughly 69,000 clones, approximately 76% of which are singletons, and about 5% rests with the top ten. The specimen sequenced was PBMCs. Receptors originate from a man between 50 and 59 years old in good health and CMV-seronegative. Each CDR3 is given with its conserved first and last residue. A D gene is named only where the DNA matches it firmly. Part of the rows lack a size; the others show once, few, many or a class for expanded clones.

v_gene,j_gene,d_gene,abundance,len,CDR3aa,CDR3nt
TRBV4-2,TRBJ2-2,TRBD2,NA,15,CASSQDTGGAGELFF,TGTGCCAGCAGCCAAGACACCGGGGGGGCCGGGGAGCTGTTTTTT
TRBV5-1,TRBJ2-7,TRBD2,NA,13,CASTAGGSYEQYF,TGCGCCAGCACAGCGGGGGGGTCCTACGAGCAGTACTTC
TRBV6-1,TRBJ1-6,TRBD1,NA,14,CASTGQGVSSPLHF,TGTGCCAGCACTGGACAGGGGGTCAGTTCACCCCTCCACTTT
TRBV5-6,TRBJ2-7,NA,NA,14,CASTRQGSSYEQYF,TGTGCCAGCACTCGTCAGGGGAGCTCCTACGAGCAGTACTTC
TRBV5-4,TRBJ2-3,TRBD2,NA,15,CASSLRTSGTDTQYF,TGTGCCAGCAGCTTGCGGACTAGCGGCACAGATACGCAGTATTTT
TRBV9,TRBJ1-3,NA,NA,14,CASSPYNSGNTIYF,TGTGCCAGCAGCCCTTACAACTCTGGAAACACCATATATTTT
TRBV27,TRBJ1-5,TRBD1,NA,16,CASSTGTVGSNQPQHF,TGTGCCAGCAGTACAGGGACAGTTGGTAGCAATCAGCCCCAGCATTTT
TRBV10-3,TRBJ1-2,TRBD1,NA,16,CAISGDRGTPNYGYTF,TGTGCCATCAGTGGGGACAGGGGCACCCCCAACTATGGCTACACCTTC
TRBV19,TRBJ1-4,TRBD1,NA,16,CASTGTGFGTNEKLFF,TGTGCCAGTACAGGGACAGGTTTTGGTACTAATGAAAAACTGTTTTTT
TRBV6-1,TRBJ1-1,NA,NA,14,CASSERRVNTEAFF,TGTGCCAGCAGTGAACGGCGGGTGAACACTGAAGCTTTCTTT
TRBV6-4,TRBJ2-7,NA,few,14,CASSVGAEVAEQYF,TGTGCCAGCAGTGTGGGGGCGGAGGTGGCCGAGCAGTACTTC
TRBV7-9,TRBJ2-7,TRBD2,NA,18,CASSLRRTSGGGSYEQYF,TGTGCCAGCAGCTTAAGACGCACTAGCGGGGGGGGCTCCTACGAGCAGTACTTC
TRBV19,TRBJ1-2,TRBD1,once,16,CATKGRTGIGLNGYTF,TGTGCCACCAAAGGACGGACAGGGATAGGTCTCAACGGCTACACCTTC
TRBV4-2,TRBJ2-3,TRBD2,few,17,CASSQESAGGPTDTQYF,TGTGCCAGCAGCCAAGAGTCAGCGGGGGGTCCCACAGATACGCAGTATTTT
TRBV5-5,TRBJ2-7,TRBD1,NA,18,CASSRPLRDRVVTYEQYF,TGTGCCAGCAGCCGACCACTTCGAGACAGGGTGGTCACCTACGAGCAGTACTTC
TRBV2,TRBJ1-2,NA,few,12,CASPGPLYGYTF,TGTGCCAGCCCTGGGCCCTTATATGGCTACACCTTC
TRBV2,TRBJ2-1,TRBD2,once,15,CASTEWRGGGDEQFF,TGTGCCAGCACCGAGTGGCGGGGGGGCGGAGATGAGCAGTTCTTC
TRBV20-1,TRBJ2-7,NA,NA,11,CSASELYEQYF,TGCAGTGCTAGCGAACTATACGAGCAGTACTTC
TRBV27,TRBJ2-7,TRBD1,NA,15,CASSHRDRLNYEQYF,TGTGCCAGCAGTCACCGGGACAGATTGAACTACGAGCAGTACTTC
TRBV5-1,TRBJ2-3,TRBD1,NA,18,CASSLGTGGLSSTDTQYF,TGCGCCAGCAGCTTAGGGACAGGGGGGCTCTCTAGCACAGATACGCAGTATTTT
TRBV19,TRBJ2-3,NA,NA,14,CASSIGPDTDTQYF,TGTGCCAGTAGTATAGGCCCAGACACAGATACGCAGTATTTT
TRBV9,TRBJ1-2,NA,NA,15,CASSPEALETDGYTF,TGTGCCAGCAGCCCCGAGGCCCTTGAAACGGATGGCTACACCTTC
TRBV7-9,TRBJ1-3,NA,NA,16,CASSLTSQGAGNTIYF,TGTGCCAGCAGCTTAACGTCACAGGGAGCTGGAAACACCATATATTTT
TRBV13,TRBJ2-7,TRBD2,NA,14,CASSLGGGGYEQYF,TGTGCCAGCAGCTTAGGGGGGGGAGGGTACGAGCAGTACTTC
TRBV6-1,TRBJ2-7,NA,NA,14,CASSAGTPDYEQYF,TGTGCCAGCAGCGCCGGGACACCGGACTACGAGCAGTACTTC
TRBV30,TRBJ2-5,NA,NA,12,CASDQGAGEQYF,TGTGCCAGCGACCAGGGGGCGGGGGAGCAGTACTTC
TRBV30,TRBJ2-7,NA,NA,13,CAYTTGASYEQYF,TGTGCCTACACGACAGGTGCCTCCTACGAGCAGTACTTC
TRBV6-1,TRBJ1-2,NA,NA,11,CASSVGKEYTF,TGTGCCAGCAGTGTGGGCAAAGAGTACACCTTC
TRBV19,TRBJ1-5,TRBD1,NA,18,CASSIDPGTGRGNQPQHF,TGTGCCAGTAGTATAGATCCCGGGACAGGGCGAGGCAATCAGCCCCAGCATTTT
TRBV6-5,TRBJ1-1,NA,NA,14,CASSSQGMNTEAFF,TGTGCCAGCAGTTCACAGGGCATGAACACTGAAGCTTTCTTT
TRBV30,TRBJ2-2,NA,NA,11,CAWTSTGELFF,TGTGCCTGGACCTCCACCGGGGAGCTGTTTTTT
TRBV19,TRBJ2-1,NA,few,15,CASSPNRELHNEQFF,TGTGCCAGTAGTCCCAACAGGGAACTCCACAATGAGCAGTTCTTC
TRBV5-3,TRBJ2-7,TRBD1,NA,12,CARSYEQGEQYF,TGTGCCAGAAGCTACGAACAGGGGGAGCAGTACTTC
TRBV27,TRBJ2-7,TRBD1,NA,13,CASGRDRVGEQYF,TGTGCCAGCGGCCGGGACAGGGTAGGGGAACAGTACTTC
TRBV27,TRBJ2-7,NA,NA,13,CASSNRNSYEQYF,TGTGCCAGCAGTAACAGGAACTCCTACGAGCAGTACTTC
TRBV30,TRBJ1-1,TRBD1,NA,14,CAWTRGAGNTEAFF,TGTGCCTGGACCAGGGGGGCGGGGAACACTGAAGCTTTCTTT
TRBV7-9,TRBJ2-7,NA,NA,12,CASSPLPYEQYF,TGTGCCAGCAGCCCCCTCCCCTACGAGCAGTACTTC
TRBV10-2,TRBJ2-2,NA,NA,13,CASSDRRGGELFF,TGCGCCAGCAGTGATCGGAGGGGCGGGGAGCTGTTTTTT
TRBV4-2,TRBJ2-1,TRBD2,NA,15,CASSPAGVTSGEQFF,TGTGCCAGCAGTCCTGCGGGAGTTACAAGCGGTGAGCAGTTCTTC
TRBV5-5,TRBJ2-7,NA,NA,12,CASSLSGYEQYF,TGTGCCAGCAGCTTGTCGGGCTACGAGCAGTACTTC
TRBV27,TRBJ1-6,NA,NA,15,CASSLGGRVLSPLHF,TGTGCCAGCAGTTTGGGGGGTAGAGTACTTTCACCCCTCCACTTT
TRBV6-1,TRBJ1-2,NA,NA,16,CASSEARQSRNYGYTF,TGTGCCAGCAGTGAAGCGCGACAATCTCGTAACTATGGCTACACCTTC
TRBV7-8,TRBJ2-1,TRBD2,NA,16,CASSSFSGVFYNEQFF,TGTGCCAGCAGCTCCTTTAGCGGGGTATTCTACAATGAGCAGTTCTTC
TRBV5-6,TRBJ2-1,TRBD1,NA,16,CASSLLTGGGFNEQFF,TGTGCCAGCAGCTTGTTGACAGGGGGCGGTTTCAATGAGCAGTTCTTC
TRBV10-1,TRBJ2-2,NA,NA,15,CASSESIQVTGELFF,TGCGCCAGCAGTGAGTCGATTCAGGTCACCGGGGAGCTGTTTTTT
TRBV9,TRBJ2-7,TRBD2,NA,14,CASSASGLAYEQYF,TGTGCCAGCAGCGCCTCCGGACTAGCTTACGAGCAGTACTTC
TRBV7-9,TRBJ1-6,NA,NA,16,CASSFGTTPHNSPLHF,TGTGCCAGCAGCTTCGGGACAACCCCCCATAATTCACCCCTCCACTTT
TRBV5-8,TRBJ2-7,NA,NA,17,CASSFRSGMTVTYEQYF,TGTGCCAGCAGCTTTAGGTCGGGCATGACAGTCACCTACGAGCAGTACTTC
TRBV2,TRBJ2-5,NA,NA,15,CASSTGRFSGETQYF,TGTGCCAGCAGTACTGGTCGGTTCTCCGGTGAGACCCAGTACTTC
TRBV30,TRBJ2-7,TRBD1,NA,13,CAWARDSTYEQYF,TGTGCCTGGGCCCGGGACAGTACCTACGAGCAGTACTTC
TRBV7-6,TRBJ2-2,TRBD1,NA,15,CASRPGQGASRELFF,TGCGCCAGCAGGCCGGGACAGGGGGCCTCCCGGGAGCTGTTTTTT
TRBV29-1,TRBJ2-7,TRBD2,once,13,CSVLVQGGGEQYF,TGCAGCGTCCTGGTCCAGGGCGGGGGCGAGCAGTACTTC
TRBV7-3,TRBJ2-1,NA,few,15,CASSFEGNPYNEQFF,TGTGCCAGCAGCTTCGAGGGAAACCCTTACAATGAGCAGTTCTTC
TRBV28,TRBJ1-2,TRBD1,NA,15,CASSPPGQGIYGYTF,TGTGCCAGCAGTCCTCCGGGACAGGGGATCTATGGCTACACCTTC
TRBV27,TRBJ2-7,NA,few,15,CASSLVATYSDEQYF,TGTGCCAGCAGTTTGGTCGCCACTTACTCCGACGAGCAGTACTTC